A selection of T cell receptor beta chains follows, all from one sample in a study of blood T cell repertoires in COVID-19. Libraries were prepared by immunoSEQ multiplex PCR; TCRdb keeps only in-frame clonotypes and omits some of them. The sample lists about 100,000 clones; 65% to 90% were seen once. Sequencing was done on a sample of PBMCs or T cells enriched from blood (not recorded which). The source of these receptors is a woman in her fifties or sixties who had recovered from COVID-19. Both conserved end residues are part of each CDR3. D genes are given only for firm matches. Not every row has a clone size; where given, it reads once, few, many or a size class.

>NA|TRBJ2-7|TRBD1|TRBV27
CASSLGTGRGGEQYF
TGTGCCAGCAGTTTAGGGACAGGTCGGGGAGGCGAGCAGTACTTC
>NA|TRBJ2-1|TRBD2|TRBV19
CASSVPSGSSYNEQFF
TGTGCCAGTAGTGTTCCTAGCGGGAGCTCCTACAATGAGCAGTTCTTC
>NA|TRBJ2-3|NA|TRBV6-5
CASRQGLTVDTQYF
TGTGCCAGCAGACAGGGCCTAACCGTGGATACGCAGTATTTT
>NA|TRBJ1-2|TRBD1|TRBV28
CASSTIRTGGLSGYTF
TGTGCCAGCAGTACCATTCGGACAGGGGGTTTAAGTGGCTACACCTTC
>NA|TRBJ2-7|TRBD2|TRBV5-4
CASSLKTSGRSGYEQYF
TGTGCCAGCAGCCTTAAGACTAGCGGGAGATCGGGCTACGAGCAGTACTTC
>NA|TRBJ2-2|NA|TRBV10-2
CASSVLQGRSGELFF
TGCGCCAGCAGTGTACTACAGGGTAGATCCGGGGAGCTGTTTTTT
>NA|TRBJ2-4|NA|TRBV28
CASSFLPQRAASSAKNIQYF
TGTGCCAGCAGTTTCTTACCTCAGCGCGCCGCTAGCTCAGCCAAAAACATTCAGTACTTC
>NA|TRBJ2-7|TRBD2|TRBV11-2
CASSLTSGGSYEQYF
TGTGCCAGCAGCTTGACTAGCGGGGGCTCCTACGAGCAGTACTTC
>NA|TRBJ2-5|NA|TRBV29-1
CSVDRQAGETQYF
TGCAGCGTTGATCGGCAGGCGGGAGAGACCCAGTACTTC
>NA|TRBJ2-1|TRBD1|TRBV12-5
CASGLRQGDEQFF
TGTGCTAGTGGTTTACGACAGGGAGATGAGCAGTTCTTC
>NA|TRBJ2-2|NA|TRBV5-1
CASRSRDTGELFF
TGCGCCAGCAGATCCAGGGACACCGGGGAGCTGTTTTTT
>NA|TRBJ1-6|NA|TRBV28
CASKLLNSPLHF
TGTGCCAGCAAACTCCTTAATTCACCCCTCCACTTT
>once|TRBJ2-1|TRBD2|TRBV7-3
CASSLGTSARNEQFF
TGTGCCAGCAGCTTAGGGACTAGCGCCCGCAATGAGCAGTTCTTC
>NA|TRBJ1-3|NA|TRBV23-1
CASSQSKGGNTIYF
TGCGCCAGCAGTCAATCGAAGGGAGGGAACACCATATATTTT
>NA|TRBJ2-3|TRBD2|TRBV4-1
CASSQTGTSGGTDTQYF
TGCGCCAGCAGCCAGACCGGGACTAGCGGGGGCACAGATACGCAGTATTTT
>once|TRBJ2-1|NA|TRBV14
CASSQGLGREQFF
TGTGCCAGCAGCCAGGGACTGGGGCGGGAGCAGTTCTTC
>NA|TRBJ1-2|NA|TRBV3-1/TRBV3-2
CASSQEGRQSYGYTF
TGTGCCAGCAGCCAAGAAGGGAGGCAGTCCTATGGCTACACCTTC
>NA|TRBJ1-1|NA|TRBV2
CASSKEGATEAFF
TGTGCCAGCAGTAAGGAGGGCGCCACTGAAGCTTTCTTT
>NA|TRBJ2-3|NA|TRBV2
CASSEFGQLTDTQYF
TGTGCCAGCAGTGAATTTGGACAGCTCACAGATACGCAGTATTTT
>NA|TRBJ2-2|NA|TRBV3-1/TRBV3-2
CASSQSPGELFF
TGTGCCAGCAGCCAAAGCCCCGGGGAGCTGTTTTTT
>NA|TRBJ2-5|TRBD1|TRBV5-1
CASSSGQGSQETQYF
TGCGCCAGCAGCTCCGGACAGGGGTCACAAGAGACCCAGTACTTC
>NA|TRBJ2-7|NA|TRBV4-2
CASSQDRSDYEQYF
TGTGCCAGCAGCCAAGATCGCTCAGACTACGAGCAGTACTTC
>many|TRBJ2-1|TRBD2|TRBV19
CASSPWTSGYNEQFF
TGTGCCAGTAGTCCTTGGACTAGCGGCTACAATGAGCAGTTCTTC
>NA|TRBJ2-6|TRBD1|TRBV30
CAWKKYRGFRAGANVLTF
TGTGCCTGGAAAAAGTACAGGGGATTTAGGGCAGGGGCCAACGTCCTGACTTTC
>NA|TRBJ2-7|TRBD1|TRBV19
CASSIDPTGKVEQYF
TGTGCCAGTAGTATAGATCCGACAGGGAAAGTGGAGCAGTACTTC
>NA|TRBJ1-1|NA|TRBV7-9
CASSFGGASWNTEAFF
TGTGCCAGCAGCTTTGGGGGGGCAAGTTGGAACACTGAAGCTTTCTTT
>NA|TRBJ2-7|TRBD1|TRBV10-2
CASSDRGLTQYEQYF
TGCGCCAGCAGTGACAGGGGGCTAACCCAATACGAGCAGTACTTC
>NA|TRBJ1-1|TRBD1|TRBV6-5
CASSYLEGAEAFF
TGTGCCAGCAGCTACCTCGAGGGGGCGGAGGCTTTCTTT
>NA|TRBJ1-6|TRBD1|TRBV7-9
CASSPGTGTGTSPLHF
TGTGCCAGCAGCCCCGGGACAGGGACGGGTACTTCACCCCTCCACTTT
>NA|TRBJ1-2|TRBD1|TRBV19
CASSPGTGLYTF
TGTGCCAGTAGTCCCGGGACAGGGCTCTACACCTTC
>NA|TRBJ2-7|TRBD2|TRBV19
CASSPSGTSGGSYEQYF
TGTGCCAGTAGTCCCTCGGGGACTAGCGGGGGCTCCTACGAGCAGTACTTC
>NA|TRBJ2-1|TRBD2|TRBV4-2
CASSFQERGAYNEQFF
TGTGCCAGCAGCTTCCAGGAGCGGGGGGCCTACAATGAGCAGTTCTTC
>NA|TRBJ1-2|NA|TRBV2
CASSDTRGKGYTF
TGTGCCAGCAGTGATACCAGGGGTAAGGGCTACACCTTC
>medium-sized|TRBJ2-7|NA|TRBV11-2
CASSLATYEQYF
TGTGCCAGCAGCTTAGCCACCTACGAGCAGTACTTC
>NA|TRBJ1-4|TRBD1|TRBV5-1
CASSLLSRGLGPFNEKLFF
TGCGCCAGCAGCCTGCTAAGCAGGGGGCTGGGACCTTTCAATGAAAAACTGTTTTTT
>NA|TRBJ2-5|TRBD2|TRBV6-1
CASSDRAGRGKETQYF
TGTGCCAGCAGTGACCGGGCAGGGAGGGGAAAAGAGACCCAGTACTTC
>NA|TRBJ1-2|TRBD1|TRBV30
CAWSVGPTTGDYGYTF
TGTGCCTGGAGTGTTGGCCCAACGACAGGGGATTATGGCTACACCTTC
>NA|TRBJ2-2|TRBD1|TRBV5-1
CASILQGAKNTGELFF
TGCGCCAGCATCCTACAGGGGGCCAAAAACACCGGGGAGCTGTTTTTT
>NA|TRBJ2-7|TRBD2|TRBV28
CASSQSGSLSYEQYF
TGTGCCAGCAGCCAAAGCGGGAGTTTGTCCTACGAGCAGTACTTC
>NA|TRBJ1-1|NA|TRBV7-8
CASSAVHGGPEAFF
TGTGCCAGCAGCGCCGTACACGGGGGGCCTGAAGCTTTCTTT
>NA|TRBJ1-1|TRBD1|TRBV10-3
CAISGDRVNTEAFF
TGTGCCATCAGTGGAGACAGGGTCAACACTGAAGCTTTCTTT
>NA|TRBJ2-1|TRBD2|TRBV7-9
CASRTSGGPQFF
TGTGCCAGCAGAACTAGCGGGGGTCCCCAGTTCTTC
>NA|TRBJ2-1|NA|TRBV3-1/TRBV3-2
CASSLSGIRPSYNEQFF
TGTGCCAGCAGCCTTAGCGGAATACGCCCCTCCTACAATGAGCAGTTCTTC
>NA|TRBJ2-7|TRBD1|TRBV3-1/TRBV3-2
CASSQVWTGKSSYEQYF
TGTGCCAGCAGCCAAGTATGGACAGGAAAGAGCTCCTACGAGCAGTACTTC
>NA|TRBJ1-1|NA|TRBV7-9
CASSPPQGNTEAFF
TGTGCCAGCAGCCCTCCACAGGGGAACACTGAAGCTTTCTTT
>NA|TRBJ1-2|NA|TRBV14
CASRAPRGGSYGYTF
TGTGCCAGCCGAGCCCCTAGGGGAGGCAGCTATGGCTACACCTTC
>NA|TRBJ2-1|TRBD2|TRBV11-2
CASSPSGSSYNEQFF
TGTGCCAGCAGCCCAAGCGGGAGCTCCTACAATGAGCAGTTCTTC
>NA|TRBJ2-5|TRBD2|TRBV28
CASSPAGGKETQYF
TGTGCCAGCAGCCCAGCGGGGGGTAAAGAGACCCAGTACTTC
>NA|TRBJ1-6|TRBD1|TRBV7-9
CASSSFGQGGNSPLHF
TGTGCCAGCAGCTCCTTCGGACAGGGTGGGAATTCACCCCTCCACTTT
>NA|TRBJ2-1|NA|TRBV9
CASSAILGGFNEQFF
TGTGCCAGCAGCGCCATTTTGGGGGGATTCAATGAGCAGTTCTTC
>NA|TRBJ2-5|NA|TRBV14
CASRHQTQETQYF
TGTGCCAGCAGACACCAAACCCAAGAGACCCAGTACTTC
>NA|TRBJ1-3|NA|TRBV28
CASSHGVGRVTGNTIYF
TGTGCCAGCAGTCATGGGGTCGGCAGGGTGACTGGAAACACCATATATTTT
>once|TRBJ2-5|TRBD1|TRBV9
CASSSGGQGQETQYF
TGTGCCAGCAGCTCCGGGGGACAGGGACAAGAGACCCAGTACTTC
>once|TRBJ2-1|TRBD2|TRBV2
CASWGLAGGVGYNEQFF
TGTGCCAGCTGGGGACTAGCGGGAGGGGTCGGGTACAATGAGCAGTTCTTC
>NA|TRBJ1-1|NA|TRBV28
CASSFGGAMNTEAFF
TGTGCCAGCAGTTTTGGGGGGGCGATGAACACTGAAGCTTTCTTT
>NA|TRBJ2-2|TRBD1|TRBV14
CASSRQTGAGSGELFF
TGTGCCAGCAGCCGGCAGACAGGGGCCGGGTCCGGGGAGCTGTTTTTT
>NA|TRBJ1-2|TRBD1|TRBV28
CASSFPGGNYGYTF
TGTGCCAGCAGTTTTCCAGGGGGTAACTATGGCTACACCTTC